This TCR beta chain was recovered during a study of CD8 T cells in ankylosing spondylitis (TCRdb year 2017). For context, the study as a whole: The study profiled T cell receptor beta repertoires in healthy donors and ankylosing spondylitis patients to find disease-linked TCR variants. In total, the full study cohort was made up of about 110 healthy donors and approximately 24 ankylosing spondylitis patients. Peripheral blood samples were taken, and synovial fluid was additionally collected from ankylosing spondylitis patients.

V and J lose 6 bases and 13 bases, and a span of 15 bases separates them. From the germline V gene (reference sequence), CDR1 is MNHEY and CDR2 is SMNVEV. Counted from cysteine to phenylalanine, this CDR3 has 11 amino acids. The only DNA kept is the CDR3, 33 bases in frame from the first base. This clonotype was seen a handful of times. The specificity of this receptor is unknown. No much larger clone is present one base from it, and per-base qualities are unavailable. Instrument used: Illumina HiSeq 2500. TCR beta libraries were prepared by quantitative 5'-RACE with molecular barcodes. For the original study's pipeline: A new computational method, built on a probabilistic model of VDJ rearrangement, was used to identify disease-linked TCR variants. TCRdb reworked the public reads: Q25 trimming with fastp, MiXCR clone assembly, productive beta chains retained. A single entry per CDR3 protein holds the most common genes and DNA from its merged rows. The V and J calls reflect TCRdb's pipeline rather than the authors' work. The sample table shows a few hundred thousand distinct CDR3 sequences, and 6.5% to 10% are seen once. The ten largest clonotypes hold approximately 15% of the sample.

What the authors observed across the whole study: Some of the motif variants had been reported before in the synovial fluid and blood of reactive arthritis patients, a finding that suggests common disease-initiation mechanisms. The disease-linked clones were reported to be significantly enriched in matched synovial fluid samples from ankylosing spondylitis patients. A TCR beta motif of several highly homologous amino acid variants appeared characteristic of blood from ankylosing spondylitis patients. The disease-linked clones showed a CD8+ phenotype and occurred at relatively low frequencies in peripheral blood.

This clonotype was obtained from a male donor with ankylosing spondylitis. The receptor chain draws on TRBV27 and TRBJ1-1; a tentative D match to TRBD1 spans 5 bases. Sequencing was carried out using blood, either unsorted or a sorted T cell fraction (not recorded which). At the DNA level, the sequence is TGTGCCAGCAGCGGCGGGGCAGAGCTTTTCTTT. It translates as CASSGGAELFF.